This T cell receptor (beta chain) emerged from a study of blood T cell repertoires in COVID-19. The method was immunoSEQ multiplex PCR; TCRdb's version includes in-frame clones alone and lacks a portion of them. The data contain about 83,000 clones, about 70% of them singletons. Sequenced material: peripheral blood. The TCR was taken from a woman older than 75 with active or convalescent COVID-19.

As DNA, the CDR3 is TGTGCCAGCACGTCGACAGGGCAGAATGAGCAGTTCTTC. Its translation: CASTSTGQNEQFF. The chain combines TRBV6-5 with TRBJ2-1, with 7 bases that match TRBD1. CDR3 size: 13 residues. CDR1 and CDR2 (germline): MNHEY, SVGAGI. With 7 bases clipped from V and 7 bases from J, the junction kept 7 bases outside the gene matches.